The 16 T cell receptor beta chains reported below all come from one sample, sequenced in a study of neurological immune-mediated disorders. From the 5' RACE reads, TCRdb called clonotypes with MiXCR, one entry per CDR3 protein. The profile shows approximately 87,000 distinct CDR3 sequences, about 14% of them singletons. The material sequenced was PBMCs. These receptors originate from a woman aged 50 to 65 in good health.

This clonotype was found many times. V gene TRBV28 combines with J gene TRBJ2-2; no clear D. CDR1 and CDR2 (germline): MDHEN, SYDVKM. This CDR3 is 12 amino acids long. The V gene lost 3 bases and the J gene lost 1 base, with 0 bases spanning the gap. The CDR3 reads CASSLNTGELFF. CDR3 DNA: TGTGCCAGCAGTTTGAACACCGGGGAGCTGTTTTTT.

The chain has TRBV28 and TRBJ2-7; D assignment may be TRBD1 or TRBD2 (5 bases each). Per germline, CDR1 MDHEN and CDR2 SYDVKM. The germline V and J ends were trimmed by 4 bases and 4 bases, with 17 bases remaining between them. The CDR3 length is 15 residues. Here the CDR3 reads CASSSSRTRLYEQYF. DNA for the CDR3: TGTGCCAGCAGTTCCTCCAGGACACGACTATACGAGCAGTACTTC. Together with reference TRBV28 and TRBJ2-7, the CDR3 gives the full variable domain: DVKVTQSSRYLVKRTGEKVFLECVQDMDHENMFWYRQDPGLGLRLIYFSYDVKMKEKGDIPEGYSVSREKKERFSLILESASTNQTSMYLCASSSSRTRLYEQYFGPGTRLTVT.

In its sample, this clonotype was seen many times. The chain links TRBV20-1 to TRBJ1-2; D might be TRBD1 (6 bases). The CDR3 loop spans 14 amino acids. Germline V gene sequence: CDR1 DFQATT, CDR2 SNEGSKA (reference sequence). The germline V and J ends were trimmed by 3 bases and 4 bases, with 15 bases remaining between them. CDR3 in amino acids: CSASVTGGAYGYTF. DNA of the CDR3: TGCAGTGCTAGTGTGACAGGTGGTGCCTATGGCTACACCTTC.

This clonotype appeared many times. The genes are TRBV5-6 and TRBJ1-1, with unresolved D. Germline loops: CDR1 SGHDT, CDR2 YYEEEE. V was clipped by 0 bases and J by 8 bases, with 5 bases between them. The CDR3 sequence is 11 residues long. CDR3 in DNA: TGTGCCAGCAGCTTGGTCGGAGAAGCTTTCTTT. Its translation is CASSLVGEAFF.

This clonotype was observed many times. The chain links TRBV9 to TRBJ2-2; TRBD2 is a possible D gene (7 bases). Trimming stripped 6 bases from V and 6 bases from J, with 21 bases between. Germline assignment: CDR1 SGDLS and CDR2 YYNGEE. This CDR3 spans 16 amino acids. The CDR3 DNA is TGTGCCAGCAAGGGGGGGAAATGGGATTGGGCCGGGGAGCTGTTTTTT. This gives the protein CASKGGKWDWAGELFF.

This clonotype was seen repeatedly, ten times or more. The chain recombines TRBV27 with TRBJ2-3, with no clear D. V was pared by 2 bases and J by 6 bases, with 15 bases between. This CDR3 is built from 15 residues. Germline-derived CDR1 and CDR2 are MNHEY and SMNVEV (reference sequence). CDR3 coding DNA: TGTGCCAGCAGTTTAAAGTGGCTGCGAGCGGATACGCAGTATTTT. This sequence encodes CASSLKWLRADTQYF.

The table lists this clonotype with many counts. V is TRBV5-1 and J is TRBJ2-1, with 10 bases aligning to TRBD2. V was pared by 3 bases and J by 5 bases, with 5 bases of the junction left unmatched. CDR3 length equals 15 residues. Germline CDR1 reads SGHRS; CDR2 reads YFSETQ. DNA for the CDR3: TGCGCCAGCAGCTCACTAGCGGGATCGAACAATGAGCAGTTCTTC. Translation: CASSSLAGSNNEQFF.

This clonotype showed up many times. This chain links TRBV28 with TRBJ2-5; D unresolved. CDR1 is MDHEN and CDR2 is SYDVKM in the germline V gene. Between the trimmed V and J ends, which lost 3 bases and 0 bases, there was a span of 11 bases. The CDR3 is 15 residues long. The CDR3 loop is CASSFNTAYQETQYF. CDR3 DNA sequence: TGTGCCAGCAGTTTTAACACAGCGTACCAAGAGACCCAGTACTTC.

In this sample, this clonotype turned up many times. This chain links TRBV6-5 with TRBJ1-6; no clear D gene. The germline V gene encodes CDR1 MNHEY and CDR2 SVGAGI. CDR3 length: 17 amino acids. V was cut by 0 bases and J by 5 bases, with 14 bases left in between. CDR3 bases: TGTGCCAGCAGTTACTCGAGCGCCGGGTCGAATAATTCACCCCTCCACTTT. Amino acids: CASSYSSAGSNNSPLHF.

This sequence joins TRBV5-1 and TRBJ1-5; D uncertain. CDR1 is SGHRS and CDR2 is YFSETQ in the germline V gene. The CDR3 extends over 14 amino acids. Trimming stripped 0 bases from V and 3 bases from J, with 7 bases between. The CDR3 DNA is TGCGCCAGCAGCTTGGGGCAGCCCAATCAGCCCCAGCATTTT. It yields the protein CASSLGQPNQPQHF. Full variable domain (remainder filled in from reference TRBV5-1 and TRBJ1-5): KAGVTQTPRYLIKTRGQQVTLSCSPISGHRSVSWYQQTPGQGLQFLFEYFSETQRNKGNFPGRFSGRQFSNSRSEMNVSTLELGDSALYLCASSLGQPNQPQHFGDGTRLSIL.

This clonotype was counted at least ten times. The chain joins TRBV7-2 to TRBJ2-7; 10 nucleotides agree with TRBD2. This CDR3 is 15 amino acids long. CDR1 is SGHTA and CDR2 is FQGNSA in the germline V gene. V lost 2 bases, J lost 2 bases, and 3 bases stayed unmatched. CDR3 in DNA: TGTGCCAGCAGCTTATTGACTAGCGGGCCCTACGAGCAGTACTTC. Encoded protein: CASSLLTSGPYEQYF. The variable domain in full, with the rest retrieved from reference TRBV7-2 and TRBJ2-7, is GAGVSQSPSNKVTEKGKDVELRCDPISGHTALYWYRQSLGQGLEFLIYFQGNSAPDKSGLPSDRFSAERTGGSVSTLTIQRTQQEDSAVYLCASSLLTSGPYEQYFGPGTRLTVT.

This clonotype was picked up many times. The chain uses TRBV5-1 and TRBJ1-3; 10 bases align to TRBD1. Germline V CDR1 and CDR2: SGHRS, YFSETQ. The V and J ends lost 0 bases and 3 bases, in that order; junction bases with no gene match: 6. CDR3 size: 17 residues. CDR3 sequence (DNA): TGCGCCAGCAGCTTGGTGGCCGGGACAGGGGATGGAAACACCATATATTTT. Translating gives CASSLVAGTGDGNTIYF.

The sample holds many counts of this clonotype. The rearrangement joins TRBV5-1 to TRBJ2-3; 16 positions agree with TRBD2. This CDR3 has 17 amino acids. With V trimmed by 6 bases and J by 4 bases, 8 bases remained unmatched. Looked up from germline, CDR1 is SGHRS and CDR2 is YFSETQ. The CDR3 loop is CASNPGLAGGYADTQYF. The DNA of the CDR3 is TGCGCCAGCAACCCGGGACTAGCGGGAGGGTACGCAGATACGCAGTATTTT.

This clonotype was detected many times. The chain couples TRBV20-1 to TRBJ1-1; D is unclear. The CDR3 sequence is 12 residues long. Trimming left V 2 bases short and J 1 base short, with 5 bases between. Germline V gene data show CDR1 as DFQATT and CDR2 as SNEGSKA (reference sequence). The DNA of the CDR3 is TGCAGTGCTAGACGACAGAACACTGAAGCTTTCTTT. It is translated as CSARRQNTEAFF.

The table lists this clonotype with many counts. The rearrangement joins TRBV12-3 or TRBV12-4 to TRBJ1-4; 7 nucleotides align to TRBD1. The CDR3 length is 15 residues. Germline trimming cut 6 bases from V and 4 bases from J; bases unmatched to any gene: 8. As DNA, the CDR3 is TGTGCCAGCAGATTTGGGACAGCAAGTAATGAAAAACTGTTTTTT. This sequence encodes CASRFGTASNEKLFF.

This clonotype showed up many times. This rearrangement joins TRBV5-1 to TRBJ2-4; 7 bases line up with TRBD2. In germline, CDR1 is SGHRS, CDR2 YFSETQ. V dropped 0 bases and J dropped 8; count of bases not matched to a gene: 5. The CDR3 sequence is 14 residues long. The CDR3, as DNA: TGCGCCAGCAGCTTGGTGGGAGGGCACGACATTCAGTACTTC. Translating it yields CASSLVGGHDIQYF. The whole variable domain, remainder taken from reference TRBV5-1 and TRBJ2-4, is KAGVTQTPRYLIKTRGQQVTLSCSPISGHRSVSWYQQTPGQGLQFLFEYFSETQRNKGNFPGRFSGRQFSNSRSEMNVSTLELGDSALYLCASSLVGGHDIQYFGAGTRLSVL.